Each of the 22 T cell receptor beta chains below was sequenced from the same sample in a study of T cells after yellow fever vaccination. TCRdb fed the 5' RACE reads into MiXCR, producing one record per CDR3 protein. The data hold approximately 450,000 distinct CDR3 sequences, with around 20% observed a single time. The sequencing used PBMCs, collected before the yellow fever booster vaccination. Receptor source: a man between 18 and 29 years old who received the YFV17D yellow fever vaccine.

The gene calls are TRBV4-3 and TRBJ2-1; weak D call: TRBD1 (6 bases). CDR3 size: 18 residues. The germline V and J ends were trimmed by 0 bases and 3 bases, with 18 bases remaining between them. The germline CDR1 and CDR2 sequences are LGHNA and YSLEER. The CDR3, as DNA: TGCGCCAGCAGCCAAGACCCGGACGGGGCGGACAGCTACAATGAGCAGTTCTTC. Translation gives CASSQDPDGADSYNEQFF.

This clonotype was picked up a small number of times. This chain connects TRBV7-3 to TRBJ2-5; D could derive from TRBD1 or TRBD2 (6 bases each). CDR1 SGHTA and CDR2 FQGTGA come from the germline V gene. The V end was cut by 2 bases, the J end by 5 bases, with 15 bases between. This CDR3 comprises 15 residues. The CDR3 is CASSLSGGRGETQYF. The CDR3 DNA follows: TGTGCCAGCAGCTTATCCGGGGGCCGAGGGGAGACCCAGTACTTC.

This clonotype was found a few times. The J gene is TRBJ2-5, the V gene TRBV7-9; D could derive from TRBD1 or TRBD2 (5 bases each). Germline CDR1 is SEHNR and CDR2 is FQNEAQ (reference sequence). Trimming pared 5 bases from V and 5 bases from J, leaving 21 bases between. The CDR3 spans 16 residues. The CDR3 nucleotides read TGTGCCAGCAGCGATCCCCGGGGCTCCGTAGGGGAGACCCAGTACTTC. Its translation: CASSDPRGSVGETQYF.

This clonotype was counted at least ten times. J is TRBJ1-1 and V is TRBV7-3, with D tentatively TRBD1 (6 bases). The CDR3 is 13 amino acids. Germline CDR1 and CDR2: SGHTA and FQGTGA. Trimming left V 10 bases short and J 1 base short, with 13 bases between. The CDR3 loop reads CATARTANTEAFF. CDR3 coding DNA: TGTGCCACCGCCCGGACAGCGAACACTGAAGCTTTCTTT.

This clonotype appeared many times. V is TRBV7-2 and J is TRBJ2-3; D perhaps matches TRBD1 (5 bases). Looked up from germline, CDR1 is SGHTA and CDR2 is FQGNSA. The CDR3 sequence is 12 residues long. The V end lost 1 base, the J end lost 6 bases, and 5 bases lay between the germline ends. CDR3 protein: CASSLDRDTQYF. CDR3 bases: TGTGCCAGCAGCTTAGACAGGGATACGCAGTATTTT.

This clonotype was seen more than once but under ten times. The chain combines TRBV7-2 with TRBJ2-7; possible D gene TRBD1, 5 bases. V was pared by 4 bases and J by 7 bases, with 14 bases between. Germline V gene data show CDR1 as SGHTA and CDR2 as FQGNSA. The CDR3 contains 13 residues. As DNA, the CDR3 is TGTGCCAGCAGCTCCTCAGGGCCCGGGGAGCAGTACTTC. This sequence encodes CASSSSGPGEQYF.

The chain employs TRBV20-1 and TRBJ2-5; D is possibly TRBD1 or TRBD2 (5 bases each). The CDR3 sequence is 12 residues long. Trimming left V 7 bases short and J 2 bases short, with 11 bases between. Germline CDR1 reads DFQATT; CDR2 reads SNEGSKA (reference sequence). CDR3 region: CSGTGPQETQYF. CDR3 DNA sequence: TGCAGTGGGACGGGGCCACAAGAGACCCAGTACTTC.

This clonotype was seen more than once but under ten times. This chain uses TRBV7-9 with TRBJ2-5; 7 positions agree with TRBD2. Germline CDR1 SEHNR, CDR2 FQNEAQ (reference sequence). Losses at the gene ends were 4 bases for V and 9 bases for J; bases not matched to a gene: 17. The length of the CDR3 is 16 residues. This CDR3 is CASSYIGGRIGRAQYF. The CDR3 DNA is TGTGCCAGCAGCTATATCGGTGGCCGGATTGGGAGGGCCCAGTACTTC.

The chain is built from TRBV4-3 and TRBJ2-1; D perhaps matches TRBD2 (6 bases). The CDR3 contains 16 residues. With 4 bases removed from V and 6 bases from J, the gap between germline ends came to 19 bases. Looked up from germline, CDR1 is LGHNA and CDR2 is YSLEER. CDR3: CASSPHQASAFNEQFF. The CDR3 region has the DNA TGCGCCAGCAGCCCTCACCAGGCTAGCGCCTTCAATGAGCAGTTCTTC.

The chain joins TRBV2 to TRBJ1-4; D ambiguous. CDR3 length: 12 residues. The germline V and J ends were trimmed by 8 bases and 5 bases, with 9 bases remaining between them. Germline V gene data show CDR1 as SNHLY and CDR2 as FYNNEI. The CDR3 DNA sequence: TGTGCCAGCGAAGGAGCGAATGAAAAACTGTTTTTT. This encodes CASEGANEKLFF.

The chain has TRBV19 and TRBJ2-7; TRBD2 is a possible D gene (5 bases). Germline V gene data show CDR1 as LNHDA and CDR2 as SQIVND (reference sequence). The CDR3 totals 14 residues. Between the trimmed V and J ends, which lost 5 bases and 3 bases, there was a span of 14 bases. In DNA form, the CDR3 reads TGTGCCAGTAGTCGGAGGAGCCAGGACTACGAGCAGTACTTC. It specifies CASSRRSQDYEQYF. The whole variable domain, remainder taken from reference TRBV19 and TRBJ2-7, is DGGITQSPKYLFRKEGQNVTLSCEQNLNHDAMYWYRQDPGQGLRLIYYSQIVNDFQKGDIAEGYSVSREKKESFPLTVTSAQKNPTAFYLCASSRRSQDYEQYFGPGTRLTVT.

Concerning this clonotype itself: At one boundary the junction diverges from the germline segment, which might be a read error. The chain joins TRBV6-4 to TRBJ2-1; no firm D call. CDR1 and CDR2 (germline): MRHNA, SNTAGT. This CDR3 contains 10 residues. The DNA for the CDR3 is TGTGCCAGCGTGGAATTTGAGCAGTTATTC. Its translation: CASVEFEQLF.

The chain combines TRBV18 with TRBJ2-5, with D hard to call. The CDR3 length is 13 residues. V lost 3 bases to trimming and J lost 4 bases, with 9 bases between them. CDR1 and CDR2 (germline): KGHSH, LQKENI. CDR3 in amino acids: CASSPADAETQYF. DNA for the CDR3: TGTGCCAGCTCACCGGCAGATGCAGAGACCCAGTACTTC.

DNA of the CDR3: TGCGCCAGCAGCTTGCGGGGGGCTGTGGAGACCCAGTACTTC. Its protein is CASSLRGAVETQYF. The rearrangement joins TRBV5-1 to TRBJ2-5; a weak D match, TRBD2 (7 bases). The V and J ends lost 1 base and 5 bases respectively, with 12 bases between them. In germline, CDR1 is SGHRS, CDR2 YFSETQ. CDR3 length: 14 amino acids.

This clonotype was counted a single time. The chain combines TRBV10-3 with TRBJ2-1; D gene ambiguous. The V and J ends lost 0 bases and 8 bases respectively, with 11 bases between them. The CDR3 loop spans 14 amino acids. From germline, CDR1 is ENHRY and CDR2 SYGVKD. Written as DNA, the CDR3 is TGTGCCATCAGTGAGTCGAGGCTAGTACATGAGCAGTTCTTC. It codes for CAISESRLVHEQFF.

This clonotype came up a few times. The CDR3 is CSASPPQHF. The CDR3 region has the DNA TGCAGTGCTAGTCCGCCCCAGCATTTT. V gene TRBV20-1 combines with J gene TRBJ1-5, with D unclear. The germline CDR1 and CDR2 sequences are DFQATT and SNEGSKA (reference sequence). The CDR3 spans 9 residues. Trimming took 3 bases from V and 9 from J, leaving 3 bases between them.

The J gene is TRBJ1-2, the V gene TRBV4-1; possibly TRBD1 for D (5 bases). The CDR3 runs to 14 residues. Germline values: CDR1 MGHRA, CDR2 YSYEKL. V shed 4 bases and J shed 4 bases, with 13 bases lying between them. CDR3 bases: TGCGCCAGCAGCCCCACGACAGTTAGCTATGGCTACACCTTC. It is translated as CASSPTTVSYGYTF.

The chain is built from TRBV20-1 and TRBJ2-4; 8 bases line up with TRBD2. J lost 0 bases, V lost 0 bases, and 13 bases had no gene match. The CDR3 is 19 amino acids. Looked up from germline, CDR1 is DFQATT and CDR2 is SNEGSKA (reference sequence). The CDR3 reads CSARDSGGGTRLAKNIQYF. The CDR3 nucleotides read TGCAGTGCTAGAGATTCGGGCGGGGGGACTAGATTAGCCAAAAACATTCAGTACTTC.

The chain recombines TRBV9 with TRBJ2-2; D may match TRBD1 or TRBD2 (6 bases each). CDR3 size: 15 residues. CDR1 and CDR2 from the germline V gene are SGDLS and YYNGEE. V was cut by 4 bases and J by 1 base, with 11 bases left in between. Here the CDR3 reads CASSPGAVNTGELFF. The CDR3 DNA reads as TGTGCCAGCAGCCCGGGGGCGGTGAACACCGGGGAGCTGTTTTTT.

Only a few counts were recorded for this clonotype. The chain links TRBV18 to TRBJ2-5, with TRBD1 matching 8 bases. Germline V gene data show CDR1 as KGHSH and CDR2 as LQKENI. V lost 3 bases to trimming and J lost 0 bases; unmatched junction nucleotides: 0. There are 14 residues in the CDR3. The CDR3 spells CASSPGQDQETQYF. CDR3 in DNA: TGTGCCAGCTCACCGGGACAGGACCAAGAGACCCAGTACTTC.

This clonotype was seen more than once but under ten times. For the CDR3, the DNA is TGTGCCAGCAGCCGCGGAGTTAGCAATCAGCCCCAGCATTTT. It specifies CASSRGVSNQPQHF. The chain joins TRBV7-9 to TRBJ1-5; unclear D gene. The germline V gene has CDR1 SEHNR and CDR2 FQNEAQ (reference sequence). Trimming removed 5 bases at V and 0 bases at J, with 8 bases between. The CDR3 extends over 14 amino acids.

This CDR3 reads CASSQVDYGYTF. The CDR3 bases are TGTGCCAGCAGCCAAGTAGACTATGGCTACACCTTC. This rearrangement joins TRBV4-2 to TRBJ1-2; D gene ambiguous. The CDR3 totals 12 residues. Trimming pared 1 base from V and 3 bases from J, leaving 3 bases between. Germline lookup yields CDR1 LGHNA and CDR2 YNFKEQ.